The present T cell receptor (beta chain) was sequenced within a study of T cells in Graves' hyperthyroidism and ophthalmopathy. Study background: Staff took peripheral blood when the initial diagnosis was made, before any treatment began. General observations from the study: The authors' 13 V-J model separated ophthalmopathy from stable hyperthyroidism. Ophthalmopathy prediction by the model preceded onset by a median approximately six months.

Trimming cost V 1 base and J 8 bases; bases outside gene matches: 2. This CDR3 contains 13 residues. Germline values: CDR1 LNHDA, CDR2 SQIVND (reference sequence). Using RNA transcripts as the source, TCR beta CDR3 regions were amplified. Researchers ran a first-round RT-PCR on the TCR CDR3 using the HTBI primer set. TCRdb called the multiplex PCR reads again in MiXCR, with one record for every CDR3 protein. The table shows under 700,000 distinct CDR3 sequences, with roughly a sixth occurring only once. Diagnoses were established using clinical symptoms, serum thyroxine and TRAb, thyroid ultrasound and orbital computed tomography. In this sample, this clonotype turned up a few times. No antigen is known for it.

The rearrangement uses TRBV19 and TRBJ2-1; 7 bases are a match to TRBD1. The specimen was blood. The sequence derives from a woman between 18 and 29 years old with Graves' hyperthyroidism. Here the CDR3 DNA reads TGTGCCAGTAGTATAGGACAGGGACATGAGCAGTTCTTC. Protein product: CASSIGQGHEQFF.